A single sample is the source of the 31 T cell receptor beta chains below, sequenced in a study of cytomegalovirus exposure and HLA in healthy donors. The method was immunoSEQ multiplex PCR; TCRdb's version includes in-frame clones alone and lacks a portion of them. Of roughly 75,000 clones in the sample, roughly 95% are singletons; the top ten hold 2.5% to 3.5%. Material for sequencing was PBMCs. These receptor sequences come from a woman aged 18-29 years in good health and CMV-seropositive.

The chain joins TRBV6-5 to TRBJ1-2; D not resolved. The CDR3 sequence is 13 residues long. V lost 8 bases to trimming and J lost 6 bases, with 16 bases between them. CDR1 and CDR2 from the germline V gene are MNHEY and SVGAGI. The CDR3 nucleotides read TGTGCCAGCGCCTTCTATCCCGAGGATGGCTACACCTTC. Its translation: CASAFYPEDGYTF.

V usage is TRBV2 and J usage is TRBJ1-2, with 8 positions matching TRBD1. The CDR3 runs 13 residues. V was clipped by 6 bases and J by 7 bases; unmatched bases: 7. Germline V gene sequence: CDR1 SNHLY, CDR2 FYNNEI. The CDR3 sequence: CASSGQGRGGYTF. DNA of the CDR3: TGTGCCAGCAGCGGACAGGGACGAGGTGGCTACACCTTC.

On this clone: At the DNA level, this CDR3 is encoded by other sequences in the same sample as well. The chain has TRBV5-1 and TRBJ2-7; possible D gene TRBD1, 5 bases. Per germline, CDR1 SGHRS and CDR2 YFSETQ. The length of the CDR3 is 15 residues. Trimming took 1 base from V and 2 from J, leaving 13 bases between them. The CDR3 sequence: CASSLSQGRAYEQYF. In nucleotides, the CDR3 is TGCGCCAGCAGCTTGTCGCAGGGAAGAGCCTACGAGCAGTACTTC.

The chain uses TRBV4-1 and TRBJ1-2; 7 bases match TRBD1. Germline V gene sequence: CDR1 MGHRA, CDR2 YSYEKL. CDR3 length: 15 amino acids. Trimming at V came to 0 bases and at J to 5 bases, leaving 6 bases not matched to a gene. Here the CDR3 DNA reads TGCGCCAGCAGCCAAGACTGGGACAGTTCTTATGGCTACACCTTC. Amino acid sequence: CASSQDWDSSYGYTF.

This chain links TRBV9 with TRBJ2-1; 13 bases line up with TRBD2. V shed 0 bases and J 9 bases; nucleotides not matched to a gene: 9. The CDR3 is made up of 17 amino acids. Per germline, CDR1 SGDLS and CDR2 YYNGEE. CDR3 DNA sequence: TGTGCCAGCAGCGTAGCAGCAGGACTAGCGGGAGAAGCTGAGCAGTTCTTC. The encoded protein is CASSVAAGLAGEAEQFF.

The chain links TRBV19 to TRBJ2-7; D gene unclear. CDR3 length equals 17 residues. Trimming removed 3 bases from V and 0 bases from J, with 18 bases in between. Germline CDR1 is LNHDA and CDR2 is SQIVND (reference sequence). CDR3 region: CASSMAPWAGGSYEQYF. The CDR3 DNA reads TGTGCCAGTAGTATGGCCCCCTGGGCAGGTGGCTCCTACGAGCAGTACTTC.

This clone was counted a single time. The rearrangement links TRBV5-4 to TRBJ1-3; 7 bases align to TRBD1. From germline, CDR1 is SGHNT and CDR2 YYREEE (reference sequence). With V trimmed by 4 bases and J by 2 bases, 3 bases remained unmatched. The CDR3 runs to 14 residues. CDR3 DNA sequence: TGTGCCAGCAGCCTCGGGACAGCTGGAAACACCATATATTTT. Amino acid sequence: CASSLGTAGNTIYF.

This CDR3 reads CASSPTRRGNTEAFF. The CDR3 DNA reads TGCGCCAGCAGCCCTACTAGACGGGGGAACACTGAAGCTTTCTTT. The chain uses TRBV5-1 and TRBJ1-1; D unclear. V lost 4 bases and J 1 base, leaving 14 bases between the germline ends. The CDR3 contains 15 residues. Germline CDR1 reads SGHRS; CDR2 reads YFSETQ.

The chain links TRBV30 to TRBJ1-1; 7 positions agree with TRBD1. The V segment lost 5 bases and the J segment 12 bases; nucleotides outside the gene matches: 12. The CDR3 is made up of 12 amino acids. Germline V gives CDR1 GTSNPN, CDR2 SVGIG (reference sequence). The CDR3, as DNA: TGTGCCTGGTACGGGACAGAAAAGGGACCTTTCTTT. This gives the protein CAWYGTEKGPFF.

V gene TRBV27 combines with J gene TRBJ1-2; D might be TRBD1 (6 bases). CDR1 is MNHEY, CDR2 SMNVEV, per germline (reference sequence). This CDR3 has 13 amino acids. V gave up 3 bases and J gave up 8 bases, with 13 bases separating them. The CDR3 region has the DNA TGTGCCAGCAGTTTGGGGAGCGGGGGCGGCTACACCTTC. The encoded protein is CASSLGSGGGYTF.

The chain carries TRBV5-6 and TRBJ2-3; 8 nucleotides align to TRBD1. V lost 4 bases, J lost 0 bases, and 7 bases stayed unmatched. The CDR3 totals 16 residues. From germline, CDR1 is SGHDT and CDR2 YYEEEE. The chain's CDR3 is CASSVRTGRSTDTQYF. DNA for the CDR3: TGTGCCAGCAGCGTAAGGACAGGGAGAAGCACAGATACGCAGTATTTT.

V gene TRBV5-5 combines with J gene TRBJ1-1, with 7 bases lining up with TRBD1. V trimming: 2 bases; J trimming: 5 bases; junction bases outside the gene matches: 3. Per the germline V gene, CDR1 is SGHKS and CDR2 is YYEKEE (reference sequence). This CDR3 region has 13 residues. The CDR3 loop is CASSLGTATEAFF. CDR3 nucleotides: TGTGCCAGCAGCTTAGGGACAGCTACTGAAGCTTTCTTT.

This clone has a single count. The rearrangement joins TRBV27 to TRBJ1-5; D not certain. Trimming took off 5 bases at V and 0 bases at J, with 17 bases between the two ends. Germline CDR1 MNHEY, CDR2 SMNVEV (reference sequence). This CDR3 comprises 17 residues. CDR3 protein: CASSPVWAGYSNQPQHF. In DNA, the CDR3 is TGTGCCAGCAGTCCCGTATGGGCGGGGTATAGCAATCAGCCCCAGCATTTT.

The rearrangement links TRBV28 to TRBJ2-2; no clear D. Germline assignment: CDR1 MDHEN and CDR2 SYDVKM. The V end was cut by 4 bases, the J end by 4 bases, with 19 bases between. The CDR3 is 17 amino acids. CDR3 nucleotides: TGTGCCAGCAGTTCCCCCGGCTTAAATCGGGTCACCGGGGAGCTGTTTTTT. It encodes CASSSPGLNRVTGELFF.

This sequence joins TRBV30 and TRBJ2-2; no definite D call. V dropped 0 bases and J dropped 4 bases, with 6 bases sitting between them. This CDR3 is 13 amino acids long. Germline V lookup: CDR1 GTSNPN, CDR2 SVGIG (reference sequence). The CDR3 bases are TGTGCCTGGAGTGTACAGAGCACCGGGGAGCTGTTTTTT. This translates into CAWSVQSTGELFF.

The chain links TRBV6-1 to TRBJ1-1, with 8 bases that match TRBD1. Germline V gene data show CDR1 as MNHNS and CDR2 as SASEGT. The CDR3 is 13 amino acids. The ends lost 3 bases at V and 5 bases at J; junction bases unmatched: 2. CDR3 region: CASSDTGGTEAFF. CDR3 sequence (DNA): TGTGCCAGCAGTGATACAGGGGGAACTGAAGCTTTCTTT.

CDR3 region: CASSHKLRAGAYEQYF. In DNA form, the CDR3 reads TGTGCCAGCAGCCACAAGTTGCGAGCGGGGGCCTACGAGCAGTACTTC. V gene TRBV7-2 combines with J gene TRBJ2-7; TRBD2 aligns across 8 bases. The CDR3 covers 16 residues. Germline-derived CDR1 and CDR2 are SGHTA and FQGNSA. The trim removed 5 bases at V and 2 bases at J, leaving 11 bases unmatched.

The J gene is TRBJ1-4, the V gene TRBV5-6; weak D call: TRBD1 (5 bases). Germline CDR1 reads SGHDT; CDR2 reads YYEEEE. CDR3 length: 13 amino acids. The germline V and J ends were trimmed by 2 bases and 8 bases, with 10 bases remaining between them. The CDR3 DNA is TGTGCCAGCAGCTTCGGTGGGGGGGAAAAACTGTTTTTT. Translated: CASSFGGGEKLFF.

This chain uses TRBV7-9 with TRBJ1-1; possibly TRBD1 for D (6 bases). The germline V and J ends were trimmed by 7 bases and 3 bases, with 18 bases remaining between them. Germline CDR1 SEHNR, CDR2 FQNEAQ (reference sequence). The length of the CDR3 is 15 residues. The CDR3 sequence is CASTWEGGRYTEAFF. CDR3 in DNA: TGTGCCAGCACATGGGAGGGGGGCCGATACACTGAAGCTTTCTTT. The full variable domain, in which reference TRBV7-9 and TRBJ1-1 provide the parts outside the CDR3, is DTGVSQNPRHKITKRGQNVTFRCDPISEHNRLYWYRQTLGQGPEFLTYFQNEAQLEKSRLLSDRFSAERPKGSFSTLEIQRTEQGDSAMYLCASTWEGGRYTEAFFGQGTRLTVV.

The CDR3 bases are TGTGCCAGCAGCCTGAACCCTATAGCGGGGAGAGAGGCCTACGAGCAGTACTTC. Residues: CASSLNPIAGREAYEQYF. The chain uses TRBV4-2 and TRBJ2-7; TRBD2 matches 8 bases. This CDR3 is 18 amino acids long. Germline trimming cut 4 bases from V and 2 bases from J; bases unmatched to any gene: 16. CDR1 LGHNA and CDR2 YNFKEQ come from the germline V gene.

The chain has TRBV9 and TRBJ2-1, with 7 bases that match TRBD2. Germline V gene sequence: CDR1 SGDLS, CDR2 YYNGEE. V shed 3 bases, J shed 4 bases, and the junction held 10 bases outside the gene matches. The CDR3 spans 16 residues. CDR3 in DNA: TGTGCCAGCAGCGATTCCCGGGACTACTATTACAATGAGCAGTTCTTC. It encodes CASSDSRDYYYNEQFF.

The rearrangement joins TRBV5-4 to TRBJ2-1, with TRBD2 matching 7 bases. Germline V CDR1 and CDR2: SGHNT, YYREEE (reference sequence). CDR3 length: 17 amino acids. Unmatched junction bases numbered 7, after V lost 0 bases and J lost 1 base. DNA for the CDR3: TGTGCCAGCAGCTTGGGAGGGAGGGGAAATTCCTACAATGAGCAGTTCTTC. Translating gives CASSLGGRGNSYNEQFF.

V gene TRBV11-1 combines with J gene TRBJ2-1, with TRBD1 matching over 11 bases. The CDR3 length is 15 residues. The germline V gene has CDR1 SGHAT and CDR2 FQDESV (reference sequence). J lost 7 bases, V lost 4 bases, and 6 bases had no gene match. CDR3 in DNA: TGTGCCAGCAGCTGGACAGGGGGCGCGGGGAATGAGCAGTTCTTC. Translation: CASSWTGGAGNEQFF.

This clone was detected once. V is TRBV28 and J is TRBJ2-6, with D maybe TRBD2 (6 bases). V lost 7 bases and J lost 0, with 16 bases in between. CDR1 is MDHEN, CDR2 SYDVKM, per germline. The CDR3 extends over 17 amino acids. CDR3 nucleotides: TGTGCCAGCAAAGGGAGGACCTATTACTCTGGGGCCAACGTCCTGACTTTC. Amino acids: CASKGRTYYSGANVLTF.

J is TRBJ2-7 and V is TRBV29-1; 8 nucleotides agree with TRBD2. CDR3 length: 12 amino acids. Germline trimming cut 5 bases from V and 3 bases from J; bases unmatched to any gene: 3. Germline V gives CDR1 SQVTM, CDR2 ANQGSEA. The CDR3 protein is CSVTAGVYEQYF. The CDR3 nucleotides are TGCAGCGTTACAGCGGGAGTCTACGAGCAGTACTTC.

The chain combines TRBV7-2 with TRBJ1-4; no firm D call. CDR3 length: 14 amino acids. Looked up from germline, CDR1 is SGHTA and CDR2 is FQGNSA. Trimming left V 5 bases short and J 3 bases short, with 10 bases between. The CDR3 DNA reads TGTGCCAGCAGCCCGGGTTTAGCTAATGAAAAACTGTTTTTT. Amino acid sequence: CASSPGLANEKLFF.

The V gene is TRBV2, the J gene TRBJ2-7, with D maybe TRBD2 (5 bases). Germline assignment: CDR1 SNHLY and CDR2 FYNNEI. Trimming left V 3 bases short and J 2 bases short, with 14 bases between. CDR3 length: 15 residues. The CDR3 nucleotides are TGTGCCAGCAGTGATCAAAGGCCCGGGACCTACGAGCAGTACTTC. This codes for CASSDQRPGTYEQYF.

The chain links TRBV2 to TRBJ2-2, with 7 bases that match TRBD2. J gave up 5 bases and V 5 bases, and 2 bases lay outside the gene matches. The CDR3 runs to 13 residues. Per germline, CDR1 SNHLY and CDR2 FYNNEI. In DNA, the CDR3 is TGTGCCAGCAGTAGGGAGGGGACCGGGGAGCTGTTTTTT. This encodes CASSREGTGELFF.

The chain carries TRBV4-3 and TRBJ2-3, with TRBD2 identical over 8 bases. Germline CDR1 LGHNA, CDR2 YSLEER. CDR3 size: 17 residues. After removal of 8 bases from V and 0 bases from J, the junction contained 13 bases not matched to a gene. CDR3 sequence (DNA): TGCGCCAGCCCAGCGGCTAGGCGGGGGGATAGCACAGATACGCAGTATTTT. This encodes CASPAARRGDSTDTQYF.

V gene TRBV28 combines with J gene TRBJ2-5; 8 bases fit TRBD1. The trim removed 5 bases at V and 0 bases at J, leaving 8 bases unmatched. Germline lookup yields CDR1 MDHEN and CDR2 SYDVKM. The CDR3 contains 16 residues. CDR3 region: CASSPTWDRHQETQYF. In nucleotides, the CDR3 is TGTGCCAGCAGTCCAACCTGGGACAGGCACCAAGAGACCCAGTACTTC.

The gene calls are TRBV6-1 and TRBJ2-3, with 8 bases lining up with TRBD2. J gave up 2 bases and V 2 bases, and 21 bases lay outside the gene matches. The CDR3 totals 21 residues. Germline V gives CDR1 MNHNS, CDR2 SASEGT. The CDR3 protein is CASSELTVSGGLGIFTDTQYF. The CDR3 bases are TGTGCCAGCAGTGAACTTACGGTATCCGGGGGACTAGGGATTTTCACAGATACGCAGTATTTT.